This T cell receptor beta chain was sequenced in a study of blood T cell repertoires in COVID-19. About the study: Material from acute and convalescent COVID-19 was sourced from the United States, Italy and Spain.

The method was immunoSEQ multiplex PCR; TCRdb's version includes in-frame clones alone and lacks a portion of them. The sample has around 300,000 clones, 70% to 90% seen once. The CDR3 sequence is 16 residues long. The germline V gene has CDR1 MNHEY and CDR2 SMNVEV (reference sequence). V was clipped by 5 bases and J by 4 bases, with 20 bases between them. This TCR derives from a woman aged 40 to 50 with acute or convalescent COVID-19. The chain employs TRBV27 and TRBJ2-5, with D possibly matching TRBD2 (6 bases). Sequencing was performed on peripheral blood. CDR3 DNA: TGTGCCAGCAGTATTTCGCCGGACCCCGGGGGAGAGACCCAGTACTTC. Amino acid sequence: CASSISPDPGGETQYF.